The 23 T cell receptor beta chains in this list originate from one sample, sequenced in a study of regulatory dendritic cells for organ transplantation. Their recognized antigens are unknown. Allogeneic regulatory or mature dendritic cells were co-cultured for approximately 5 days with CFSE-labeled sorted T cells at 1:10. The repertoire was sequenced with immunoSEQ multiplex PCR; TCRdb's copy has only in-frame clones and lacks some. Of some 10,000 clones listed, about 90% are singletons. The sequenced material came from naive CD8+ T cells from blood cultured with dendritic cells. Specified subset: CD45RA+ naive T cells. The receptors here all came from a human donor in good health.

In this sample, this clone turned up once. The rearrangement uses TRBV13 and TRBJ1-2, with TRBD1 identical over 9 bases. CDR3 length: 14 amino acids. CDR1 is PRHDT, CDR2 FYEKMQ, per germline (reference sequence). V shed 1 base, J shed 8 bases, and the junction held 5 bases outside the gene matches. The CDR3 protein is CASSLVGDRVGYTF. The CDR3 DNA reads as TGTGCCAGCAGCTTAGTGGGGGACAGGGTCGGCTACACCTTC.

This chain uses TRBV9 with TRBJ2-3; TRBD2 might be the D (6 bases). CDR3 length equals 15 residues. CDR1 SGDLS and CDR2 YYNGEE come from the germline V gene. Deletions cut 4 bases from V and 0 bases from J, with 12 bases between. The CDR3 DNA follows: TGTGCCAGCAGCCCCGGGGCGGGGAGCACAGATACGCAGTATTTT. It yields the protein CASSPGAGSTDTQYF.

The rearrangement links TRBV29-1 to TRBJ2-2, with TRBD2 identical over 7 bases. Germline V CDR1 and CDR2: SQVTM, ANQGSEA. This CDR3 region has 13 residues. Trimming took 3 bases from V and 7 from J; bases not matched to a gene: 5. The CDR3 reads CSVEVGGSGELFF. The CDR3 DNA follows: TGCAGCGTTGAGGTGGGAGGGAGCGGGGAGCTGTTTTTT.

The chain uses TRBV18 and TRBJ1-2; 7 nucleotides agree with TRBD1. The V segment lost 3 bases and the J segment 6 bases; nucleotides outside the gene matches: 4. The CDR3 sequence is 13 residues long. Germline CDR1 and CDR2: KGHSH and LQKENI. The CDR3 spells CASSPDRSNGYTF. CDR3 sequence (DNA): TGTGCCAGCTCACCGGACAGGTCGAATGGCTACACCTTC.

V gene TRBV2 combines with J gene TRBJ1-4, with D perhaps TRBD1 (6 bases). The CDR3 covers 12 residues. The germline CDR1 and CDR2 sequences are SNHLY and FYNNEI. The V end was cut by 4 bases, the J end by 11 bases, with 11 bases between. The DNA of the CDR3 is TGTGCCAGCAGTGCGGGGGCTAGGAAACTGTTTTTT. Translating it yields CASSAGARKLFF.

V usage is TRBV28 and J usage is TRBJ2-5; either TRBD1 or TRBD2 may supply D (6 bases each). Matching the DNA end better, TRBJ2-7 makes the J call doubtful. The CDR3 has 15 residues. Germline CDR1 is MDHEN and CDR2 is SYDVKM. CDR3 bases: TGTGCCAGCAGTTCAATTGGGACTCAGGGGTACGAGCAGTACTTC. Translated, it gives CASSSIGTQGYEQYF.

The V gene is TRBV28, the J gene TRBJ2-1; D ambiguous. The germline V gene has CDR1 MDHEN and CDR2 SYDVKM. The CDR3 spans 15 residues. The V end was cut by 1 base, the J end by 4 bases, with 11 bases between. The CDR3 DNA sequence: TGTGCCAGCAGTTTATCTGGCGAAGCATACAATGAGCAGTTCTTC. Protein sequence: CASSLSGEAYNEQFF.

The CDR3 region is CATSKPGQGAKNIQYF. The CDR3 DNA reads as TGTGCCACCAGCAAGCCCGGACAGGGGGCCAAAAACATTCAGTACTTC. The genes are TRBV15 and TRBJ2-4; 9 nucleotides align to TRBD1. Losses at the gene ends were 4 bases for V and 1 base for J; bases not matched to a gene: 5. The CDR3 is made up of 16 amino acids. CDR1 LNHNV and CDR2 YYDKDF come from the germline V gene (reference sequence).

This chain joins TRBV30 and TRBJ2-1, with D possibly matching TRBD2 (5 bases). Germline-derived CDR1 and CDR2 are GTSNPN and SVGIG (reference sequence). CDR3 length: 15 residues. The V and J ends lost 0 bases and 7 bases respectively, with 16 bases between them. DNA for the CDR3: TGTGCCTGGAGTGTGGTCCAGTCGGGGATTAATGAGCAGTTCTTC. Its translation: CAWSVVQSGINEQFF. The full variable domain, its missing parts supplied by reference TRBV30 and TRBJ2-1, is SQTIHQWPATLVQPVGSPLSLECTVEGTSNPNLYWYRQAAGRGLQLLFYSVGIGQISSEVPQNLSASRPQDRQFILSSKKLLLSDSGFYLCAWSVVQSGINEQFFGPGTRLTVL.

CDR3 protein: CASTGTGENTGELFF. The CDR3 nucleotides are TGTGCCAGCACCGGGACAGGAGAGAACACCGGGGAGCTGTTTTTT. The V call is TRBV7-9, the J call TRBJ2-2, with 8 positions matching TRBD1. The CDR3 has 15 amino acids. Germline lookup yields CDR1 SEHNR and CDR2 FQNEAQ (reference sequence). With V trimmed by 7 bases and J by 1 base, 5 bases remained unmatched.

The chain couples TRBV28 to TRBJ2-7, with D uncertain. Per germline, CDR1 MDHEN and CDR2 SYDVKM. The germline V and J ends were trimmed by 2 bases and 0 bases, with 11 bases remaining between them. The CDR3 spans 15 residues. CDR3 sequence reads: CASSLSQSYSYEQYF. In nucleotides, the CDR3 is TGTGCCAGCAGTTTAAGTCAGAGCTACTCCTACGAGCAGTACTTC.

V is TRBV11-3 and J is TRBJ2-3; tentatively, D is TRBD1 (5 bases). The V gene's germline CDR1 is SGHNT and CDR2 YENEEA. The CDR3 runs 14 residues. Trimming took off 9 bases at V and 6 bases at J, with 19 bases between the two ends. The CDR3 DNA reads TGTGCCAGACACCAGGGCGTCCCGGCGGATACGCAGTATTTT. It specifies CARHQGVPADTQYF.

The chain uses TRBV28 and TRBJ2-3; 9 bases agree with TRBD1. The CDR3 extends over 14 amino acids. The junction had 4 bases not matched to a gene; V was cut back by 4 bases and J by 5 bases. Germline V lookup: CDR1 MDHEN, CDR2 SYDVKM. The CDR3 sequence: CASSSPDRGDTQYF. The CDR3 DNA is TGTGCCAGCAGTTCGCCGGACAGGGGAGATACGCAGTATTTT.

The CDR3 loop reads CAFTLRGIYEQYF. The CDR3 nucleotides are TGTGCCTTCACCCTGAGGGGGATATACGAGCAGTACTTC. The V gene is TRBV11-2, the J gene TRBJ2-7; D is perhaps TRBD1 (6 bases). The CDR3 contains 13 residues. The germline V gene encodes CDR1 SGHAT and CDR2 FQNNGV. V lost 11 bases and J lost 4, with 18 bases in between.

This chain connects TRBV6-6 to TRBJ2-7, with 8 positions matching TRBD1. Trimming took 9 bases from V and 2 from J; bases not matched to a gene: 6. This CDR3 spans 13 amino acids. Germline values: CDR1 MNHNY, CDR2 SVGAGI (reference sequence). Here the CDR3 reads CASSRTGPYEQYF. In DNA, the CDR3 is TGTGCCAGTAGTCGGACAGGGCCCTACGAGCAGTACTTC.

The chain couples TRBV7-3 to TRBJ2-3; 7 bases line up with TRBD2. This CDR3 region has 16 residues. V was clipped by 5 bases and J by 2 bases; unmatched bases: 10. Germline-derived CDR1 and CDR2 are SGHTA and FQGTGA. DNA of the CDR3: TGTGCCAGCAGCCCCGGGCGCGGGAGAAACACAGATACGCAGTATTTT. Encoded protein: CASSPGRGRNTDTQYF.

V is TRBV4-1 and J is TRBJ2-5; D may match TRBD1 or TRBD2 (5 bases each). The ends were cut back, 3 bases at V and 2 bases at J, with 13 bases in the middle. This CDR3 contains 15 residues. Germline V lookup: CDR1 MGHRA, CDR2 YSYEKL. The chain's CDR3 is CASSQGNGAQETQYF. CDR3 nucleotide sequence: TGCGCCAGCAGCCAGGGGAACGGGGCACAAGAGACCCAGTACTTC.

This clone has only one observation. This sequence joins TRBV7-9 and TRBJ2-1, with 7 bases aligning to TRBD2. This CDR3 comprises 18 residues. Looked up from germline, CDR1 is SEHNR and CDR2 is FQNEAQ (reference sequence). The V and J ends lost 4 bases and 1 base, in that order; junction bases with no gene match: 13. As DNA, the CDR3 is TGTGCCAGCAGCTCTCCGAAGGGCCTAGCGGTTTCCTACAATGAGCAGTTCTTC. Protein: CASSSPKGLAVSYNEQFF.

As DNA, the CDR3 is TGCGCCAGCAGCCAAGTGGAAGGGGGCTATGGCTACACCTTC. Residues: CASSQVEGGYGYTF. V gene TRBV4-3 combines with J gene TRBJ1-2; D possibly corresponds to TRBD1 (6 bases). Trimming took 1 base from V and 4 from J, leaving 10 bases between them. Germline V gene data show CDR1 as LGHNA and CDR2 as YSLEER. The CDR3 has 14 amino acids.

The chain uses TRBV4-2 and TRBJ2-1; TRBD2 matches at 8 bases. The junction had 10 bases not matched to a gene; V was cut back by 6 bases and J by 6 bases. Germline V gives CDR1 LGHNA, CDR2 YNFKEQ. CDR3 length equals 15 residues. This CDR3 reads CASSRPGLGSNEQFF. The CDR3 nucleotides read TGTGCCAGCAGTCGTCCGGGACTAGGGTCCAATGAGCAGTTCTTC.

Written as DNA, the CDR3 is TGTGCCAGCCTTAACAGGGGCAGGGACTACGAGCAGTACTTC. It specifies CASLNRGRDYEQYF. This chain uses TRBV21-1 with TRBJ2-7; the D segment call TRBD1 is taken from the table without a DNA check. TRBV21-1 represents a pseudogene. The CDR3 has 14 residues.

The genes are TRBV7-2 and TRBJ2-1; 8 positions match TRBD2. The germline CDR1 and CDR2 sequences are SGHTA and FQGNSA. V lost 4 bases to trimming and J lost 5 bases; unmatched junction nucleotides: 10. The CDR3 length is 16 residues. The CDR3 protein is CASSWERGPIHNEQFF. CDR3 DNA sequence: TGTGCCAGCAGCTGGGAGCGGGGGCCCATACACAATGAGCAGTTCTTC.

The rearrangement joins TRBV7-9 to TRBJ2-5; tentative D call: TRBD2 (5 bases). Germline CDR1 is SEHNR and CDR2 is FQNEAQ (reference sequence). Trimming took off 5 bases at V and 5 bases at J, with 9 bases between the two ends. This CDR3 region has 12 residues. The CDR3 reads CASSGGGETQYF. The CDR3 DNA is TGTGCCAGCAGCGGAGGCGGGGAGACCCAGTACTTC.